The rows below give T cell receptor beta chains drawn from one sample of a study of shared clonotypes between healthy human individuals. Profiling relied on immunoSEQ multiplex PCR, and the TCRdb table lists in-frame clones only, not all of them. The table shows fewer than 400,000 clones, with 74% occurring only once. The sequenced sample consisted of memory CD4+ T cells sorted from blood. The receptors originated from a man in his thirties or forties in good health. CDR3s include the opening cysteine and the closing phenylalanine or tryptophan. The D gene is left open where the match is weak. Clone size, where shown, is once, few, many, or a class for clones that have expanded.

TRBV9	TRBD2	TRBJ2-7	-	CASSRYTGTSLFLDEQYF	TGTGCCAGCAGCCGCTATACCGGGACTAGCCTTTTCCTCGACGAGCAGTACTTC
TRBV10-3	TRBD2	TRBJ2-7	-	CAISEGGGPQYF	TGTGCCATCAGTGAGGGGGGAGGGCCTCAGTACTTC
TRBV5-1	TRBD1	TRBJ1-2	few	CASSEGTANYGYTF	TGCGCCAGCAGCGAAGGGACAGCTAACTATGGCTACACCTTC
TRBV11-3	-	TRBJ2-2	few	CASSLDRQMNTGELFF	TGTGCCAGCAGCTTAGATCGACAGATGAACACCGGGGAGCTGTTTTTT
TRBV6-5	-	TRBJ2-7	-	CASSPTLFSYEQYF	TGTGCCAGCAGCCCCACCCTATTCTCCTACGAGCAGTATTTC
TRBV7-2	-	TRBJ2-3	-	CASSTQEHNTQYF	TGTGCCAGCAGCACCCAGGAACACAATACGCAGTATTTT
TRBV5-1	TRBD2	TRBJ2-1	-	CASSPLSGAGVHNEQFF	TGCGCCAGCAGCCCCCTGTCTGGAGCGGGAGTACACAATGAGCAGTTCTTC
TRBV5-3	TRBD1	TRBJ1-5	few	CARSAFPGQGGQPQHF	TGTGCCAGAAGCGCGTTTCCGGGACAGGGAGGTCAGCCCCAGCATTTT
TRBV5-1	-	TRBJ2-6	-	CASTPGGSGANVLTF	TGCGCCAGCACCCCTGGGGGGTCTGGGGCCAACGTCCTGACTTTC
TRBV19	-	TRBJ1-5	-	CASSIRHDDSNQPQHF	TGTGCCAGTAGTATACGACACGACGATAGCAATCAGCCCCAGCATTTT
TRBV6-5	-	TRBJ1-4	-	CASSYRVANEKLFF	TGTGCCAGCAGTTACAGGGTGGCTAATGAAAAACTGTTTTTT
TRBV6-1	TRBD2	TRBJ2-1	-	CASSPTSGTNNEQFF	TGTGCCAGCAGCCCGACTAGCGGGACTAACAATGAGCAGTTCTTC
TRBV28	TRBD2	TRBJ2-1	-	CASTIAGTSGYEQFF	TGTGCCAGCACGATCGCCGGGACTAGTGGATATGAGCAGTTCTTC
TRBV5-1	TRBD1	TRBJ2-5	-	CASSFEGQGALETQYF	TGCGCCAGCAGCTTTGAGGGACAGGGGGCCCTCGAGACCCAGTACTTC
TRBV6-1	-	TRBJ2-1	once	CASSEEPGTYNEQFF	TGTGCCAGCAGTGAAGAACCCGGGACTTACAATGAGCAGTTCTTC
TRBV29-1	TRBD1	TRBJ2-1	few	CSVLGTGLNEQFF	TGCAGCGTGCTCGGGACAGGGCTCAATGAGCAGTTCTTC
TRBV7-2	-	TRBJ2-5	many	CASSQGQTQYF	TGTGCCAGCAGCCAGGGTCAGACCCAGTACTTC
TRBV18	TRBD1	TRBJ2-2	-	CASSLTGQDTGELFF	TGTGCCAGCTCACTGACTGGACAGGACACCGGGGAGCTGTTTTTT
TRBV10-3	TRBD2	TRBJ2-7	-	CAISLGPASSGSSYEQYF	TGTGCCATCAGTTTGGGCCCCGCCTCTAGCGGTAGCTCCTACGAGCAGTACTTC
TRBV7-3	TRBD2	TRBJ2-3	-	CASSVQSGVTDTQYF	TGTGCCAGCAGCGTACAAAGCGGGGTCACAGATACGCAGTATTTT
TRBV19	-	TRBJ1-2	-	CASSQTSGLYGYTF	TGTGCCAGTAGTCAGACATCGGGCCTCTATGGCTACACCTTC
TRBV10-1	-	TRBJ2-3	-	CASSDGRPRSTDTQYF	TGCGCCAGCAGTGATGGCAGACCCCGAAGCACAGATACGCAGTATTTT
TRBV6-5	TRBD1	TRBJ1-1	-	CASTSGQGSTEAFF	TGTGCCAGCACCTCGGGACAGGGATCCACTGAAGCTTTCTTT
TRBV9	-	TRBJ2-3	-	CASRGRTDTQYF	TGTGCCAGCCGGGGACGCACAGATACGCAGTATTTT
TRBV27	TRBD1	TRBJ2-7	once	CASSTPGTGGYEQYF	TGTGCCAGCAGTACCCCCGGGACAGGGGGCTACGAGCAGTACTTC
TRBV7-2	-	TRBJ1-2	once	CASSQGQGYYGYTF	TGTGCCAGCAGCCAAGGCCAGGGGTACTATGGCTACACCTTC
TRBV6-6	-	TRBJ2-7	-	CASSYLNSYEQYF	TGTGCCAGCAGTTACTTAAACTCCTACGAGCAGTACTTC
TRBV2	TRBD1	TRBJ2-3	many	CASSNGQGRGTDTQYF	TGTGCCAGCAGTAACGGACAGGGCCGGGGCACAGATACGCAGTATTTT
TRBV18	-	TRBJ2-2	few	CASSSGQGGITGELFF	TGTGCCAGCTCATCGGGGCAGGGAGGAATCACCGGGGAGCTGTTTTTT
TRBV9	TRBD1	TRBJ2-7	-	CASSAGTGKTSYEQYF	TGTGCCAGCAGCGCCGGGACAGGGAAAACCTCCTACGAGCAGTACTTC
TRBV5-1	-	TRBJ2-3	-	CASSSQGRTDTQYF	TGCGCCAGCAGCTCACAGGGTCGCACAGATACGCAGTATTTT
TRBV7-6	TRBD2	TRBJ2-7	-	CASSLASGRAVEQYF	TGTGCCAGCAGCTTAGCTAGCGGGAGGGCGGTCGAGCAGTACTTC
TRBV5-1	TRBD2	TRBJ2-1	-	CASSPGAGEGREQFF	TGCGCCAGCAGCCCCGGGGCGGGGGAGGGCCGGGAGCAGTTCTTC
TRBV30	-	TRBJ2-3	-	CAWNRVTTTDTQYF	TGTGCCTGGAATCGGGTCACCACCACAGATACGCAGTATTTT
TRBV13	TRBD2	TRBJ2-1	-	CASSLPRLASYNEQFF	TGTGCCAGCAGCCTCCCCCGACTAGCGTCCTACAATGAGCAGTTCTTC
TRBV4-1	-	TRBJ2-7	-	CASSPPPGEADHEQYF	TGCGCCAGCAGCCCTCCTCCAGGTGAGGCCGACCACGAGCAGTACTTC
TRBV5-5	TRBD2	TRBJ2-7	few	CASSWREVEDEQYF	TGTGCCAGCAGCTGGCGGGAGGTAGAGGACGAGCAGTACTTC
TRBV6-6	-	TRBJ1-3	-	CASTLGIFGNTIYF	TGTGCCAGCACCCTAGGGATCTTTGGAAACACCATATATTTT
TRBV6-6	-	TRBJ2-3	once	CASTGASATDTQYF	TGTGCCAGCACCGGGGCTAGCGCCACAGATACGCAGTATTTT
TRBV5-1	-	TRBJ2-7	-	CASSADVTAYEQYF	TGCGCCAGCAGCGCAGACGTGACGGCTTACGAGCAGTACTTC
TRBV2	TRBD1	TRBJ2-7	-	CASSVDRGSSYEQYF	TGTGCCAGCAGTGTAGACAGGGGGAGCTCCTACGAGCAGTACTTC
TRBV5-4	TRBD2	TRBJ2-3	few	CASRTGLFITDTQYF	TGTGCCAGCAGGACGGGACTATTTATCACAGATACGCAGTATTTT
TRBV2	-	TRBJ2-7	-	CASSVTYEQYF	TGTGCCAGCAGTGTTACCTACGAGCAGTACTTC
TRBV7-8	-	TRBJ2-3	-	CASSLGRRNTDTQYF	TGTGCCAGCAGCTTAGGAAGACGGAACACAGATACGCAGTATTTT
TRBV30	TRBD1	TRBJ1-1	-	CAWSPGQGNTEAFF	TGTGCCTGGAGCCCCGGACAGGGAAACACTGAAGCTTTCTTT
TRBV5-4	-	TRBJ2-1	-	CASSPTNYNEQFF	TGTGCCAGCAGCCCCACGAATTACAATGAGCAGTTCTTC
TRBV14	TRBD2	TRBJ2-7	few	CASSRGLAGGRRVYEQYF	TGTGCCAGCAGCCGGGGACTAGCGGGAGGGCGACGAGTATACGAGCAGTACTTC
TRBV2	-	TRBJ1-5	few	CASSVRAGGQPQHF	TGTGCCAGCAGTGTCAGGGCGGGGGGGCAGCCCCAGCATTTT